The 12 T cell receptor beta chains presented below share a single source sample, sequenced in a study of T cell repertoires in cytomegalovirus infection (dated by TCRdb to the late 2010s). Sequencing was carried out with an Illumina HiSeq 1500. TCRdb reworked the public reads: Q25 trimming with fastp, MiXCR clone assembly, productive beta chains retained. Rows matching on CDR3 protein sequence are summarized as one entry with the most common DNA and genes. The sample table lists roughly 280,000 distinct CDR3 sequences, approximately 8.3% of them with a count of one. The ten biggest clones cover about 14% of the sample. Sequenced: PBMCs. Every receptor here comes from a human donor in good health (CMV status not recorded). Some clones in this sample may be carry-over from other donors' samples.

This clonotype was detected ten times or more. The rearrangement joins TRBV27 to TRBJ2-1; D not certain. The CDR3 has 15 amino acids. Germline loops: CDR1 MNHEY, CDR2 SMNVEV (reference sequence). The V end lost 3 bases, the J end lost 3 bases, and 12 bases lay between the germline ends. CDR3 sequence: CASSFLGPGYNEQFF. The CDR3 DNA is TGTGCCAGCAGTTTCCTCGGACCCGGCTACAATGAGCAGTTCTTC.

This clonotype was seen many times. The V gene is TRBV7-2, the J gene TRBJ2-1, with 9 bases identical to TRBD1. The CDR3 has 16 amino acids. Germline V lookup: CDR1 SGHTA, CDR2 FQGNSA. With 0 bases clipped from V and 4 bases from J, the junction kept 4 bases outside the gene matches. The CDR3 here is CASSLAPGTGYNEQFF. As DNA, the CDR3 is TGTGCCAGCAGCTTAGCGCCAGGGACAGGGTACAATGAGCAGTTCTTC. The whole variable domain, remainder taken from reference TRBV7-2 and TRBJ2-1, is GAGVSQSPSNKVTEKGKDVELRCDPISGHTALYWYRQSLGQGLEFLIYFQGNSAPDKSGLPSDRFSAERTGGSVSTLTIQRTQQEDSAVYLCASSLAPGTGYNEQFFGPGTRLTVL.

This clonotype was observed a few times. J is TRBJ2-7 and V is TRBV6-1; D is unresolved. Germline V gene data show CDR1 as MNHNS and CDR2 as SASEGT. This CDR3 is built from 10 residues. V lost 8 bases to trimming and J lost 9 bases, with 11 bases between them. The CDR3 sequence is CASGDQVQYF. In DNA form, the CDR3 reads TGTGCCAGCGGGGATCAGGTGCAGTACTTC.

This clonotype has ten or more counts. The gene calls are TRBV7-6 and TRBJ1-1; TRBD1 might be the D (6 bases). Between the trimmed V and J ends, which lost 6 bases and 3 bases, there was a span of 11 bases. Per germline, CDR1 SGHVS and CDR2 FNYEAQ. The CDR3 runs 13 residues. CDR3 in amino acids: CASRGGGDTEAFF. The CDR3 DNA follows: TGTGCCAGCAGGGGGGGCGGGGACACTGAAGCTTTCTTT.

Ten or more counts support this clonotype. This CDR3 reads CASSQGGGLQPQHF. CDR3 coding DNA: TGTGCCAGCAGCCAAGGCGGGGGGCTACAGCCCCAGCATTTT. The rearrangement uses TRBV7-2 and TRBJ1-5, with a possible D match to TRBD1 (6 bases). V shed 5 bases and J shed 7 bases, with 15 bases lying between them. Germline V gene lookup returns CDR1 SGHTA and CDR2 FQGNSA. The CDR3 runs to 14 residues.

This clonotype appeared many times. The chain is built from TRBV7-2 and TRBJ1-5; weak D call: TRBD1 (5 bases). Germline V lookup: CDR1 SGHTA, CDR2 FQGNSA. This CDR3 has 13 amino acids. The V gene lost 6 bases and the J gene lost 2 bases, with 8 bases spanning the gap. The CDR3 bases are TGTGCCAGCAGGGGGGAAGGCAATCAGCCCCAGCATTTT. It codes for CASRGEGNQPQHF. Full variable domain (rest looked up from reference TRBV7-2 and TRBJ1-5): GAGVSQSPSNKVTEKGKDVELRCDPISGHTALYWYRQSLGQGLEFLIYFQGNSAPDKSGLPSDRFSAERTGGSVSTLTIQRTQQEDSAVYLCASRGEGNQPQHFGDGTRLSIL.

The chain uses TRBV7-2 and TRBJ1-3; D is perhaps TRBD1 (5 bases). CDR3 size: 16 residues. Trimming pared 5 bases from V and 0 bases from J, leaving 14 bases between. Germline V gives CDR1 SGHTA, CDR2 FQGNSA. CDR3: CASSISGGRSGNTIYF. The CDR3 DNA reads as TGTGCCAGCAGCATTTCGGGGGGACGCTCTGGAAACACCATATATTTT. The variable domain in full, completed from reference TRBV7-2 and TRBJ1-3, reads GAGVSQSPSNKVTEKGKDVELRCDPISGHTALYWYRQSLGQGLEFLIYFQGNSAPDKSGLPSDRFSAERTGGSVSTLTIQRTQQEDSAVYLCASSISGGRSGNTIYFGEGSWLTVV.

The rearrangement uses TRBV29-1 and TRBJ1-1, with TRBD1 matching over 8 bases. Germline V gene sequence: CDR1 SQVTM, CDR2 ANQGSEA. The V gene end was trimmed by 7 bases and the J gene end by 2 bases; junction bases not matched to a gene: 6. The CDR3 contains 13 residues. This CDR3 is CSATGGINTEAFF. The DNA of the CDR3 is TGCAGCGCTACAGGGGGGATAAACACTGAAGCTTTCTTT.

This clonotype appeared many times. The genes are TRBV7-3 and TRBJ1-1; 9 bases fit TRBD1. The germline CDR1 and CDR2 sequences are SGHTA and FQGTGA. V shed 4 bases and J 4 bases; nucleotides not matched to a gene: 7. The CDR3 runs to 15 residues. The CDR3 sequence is CASSSRTGAATEAFF. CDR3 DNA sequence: TGTGCCAGCAGCTCACGGACAGGGGCGGCCACTGAAGCTTTCTTT.

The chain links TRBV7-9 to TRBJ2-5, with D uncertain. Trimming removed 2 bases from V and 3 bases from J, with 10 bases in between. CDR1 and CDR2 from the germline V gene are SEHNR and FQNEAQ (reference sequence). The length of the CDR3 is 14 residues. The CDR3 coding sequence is TGTGCCAGCAGCTTAACCAGTCCAGAAGAGACCCAGTACTTC. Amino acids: CASSLTSPEETQYF.

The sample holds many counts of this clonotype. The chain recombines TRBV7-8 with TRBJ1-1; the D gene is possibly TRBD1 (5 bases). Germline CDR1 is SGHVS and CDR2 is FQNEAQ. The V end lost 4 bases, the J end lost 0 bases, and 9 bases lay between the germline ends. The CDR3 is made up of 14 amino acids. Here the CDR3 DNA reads TGTGCCAGCAGCTCGAGACAGTTGAACACTGAAGCTTTCTTT. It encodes CASSSRQLNTEAFF.

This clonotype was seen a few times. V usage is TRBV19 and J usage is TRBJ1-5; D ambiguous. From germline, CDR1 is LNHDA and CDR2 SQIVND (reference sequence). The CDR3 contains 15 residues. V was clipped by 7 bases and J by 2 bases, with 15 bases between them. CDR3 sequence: CASNFNGGGNQPQHF. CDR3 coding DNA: TGTGCCAGTAATTTCAATGGAGGTGGCAATCAGCCCCAGCATTTT.